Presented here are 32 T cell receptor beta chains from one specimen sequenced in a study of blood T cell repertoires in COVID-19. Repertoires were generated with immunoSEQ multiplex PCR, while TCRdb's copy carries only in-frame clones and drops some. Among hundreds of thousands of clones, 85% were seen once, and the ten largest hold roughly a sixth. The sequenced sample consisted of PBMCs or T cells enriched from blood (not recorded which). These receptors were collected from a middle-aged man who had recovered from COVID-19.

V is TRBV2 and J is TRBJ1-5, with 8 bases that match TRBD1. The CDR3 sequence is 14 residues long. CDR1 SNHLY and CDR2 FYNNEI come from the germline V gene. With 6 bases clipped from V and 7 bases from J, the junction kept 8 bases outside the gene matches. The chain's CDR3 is CASSTGGKGQPQHF. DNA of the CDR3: TGTGCCAGCAGCACAGGGGGGAAGGGGCAGCCCCAGCATTTT.

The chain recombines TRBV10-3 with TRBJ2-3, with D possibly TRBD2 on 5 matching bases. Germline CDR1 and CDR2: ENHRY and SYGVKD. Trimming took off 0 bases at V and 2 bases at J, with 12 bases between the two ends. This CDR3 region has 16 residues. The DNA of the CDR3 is TGTGCCATCAGTGAGTCAGAAGCGGAGCACACAGATACGCAGTATTTT. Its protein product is CAISESEAEHTDTQYF.

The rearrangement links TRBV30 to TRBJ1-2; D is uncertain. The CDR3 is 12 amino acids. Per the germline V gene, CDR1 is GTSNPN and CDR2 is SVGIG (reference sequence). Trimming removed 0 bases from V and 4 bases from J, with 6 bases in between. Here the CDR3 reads CAWSVTGYGYTF. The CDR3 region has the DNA TGTGCCTGGAGTGTAACTGGCTATGGCTACACCTTC.

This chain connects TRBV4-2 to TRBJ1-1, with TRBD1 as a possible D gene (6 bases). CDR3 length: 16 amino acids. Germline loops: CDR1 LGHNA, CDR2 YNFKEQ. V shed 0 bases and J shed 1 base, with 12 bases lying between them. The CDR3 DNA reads TGTGCCAGCAGCCAAGAGGCAGGGGTGACGAACACTGAAGCTTTCTTT. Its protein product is CASSQEAGVTNTEAFF.

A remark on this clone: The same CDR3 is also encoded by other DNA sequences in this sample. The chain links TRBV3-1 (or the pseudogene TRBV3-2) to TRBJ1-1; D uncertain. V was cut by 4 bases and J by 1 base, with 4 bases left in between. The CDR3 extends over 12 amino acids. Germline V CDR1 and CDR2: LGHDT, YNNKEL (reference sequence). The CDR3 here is CASSPGNTEAFF. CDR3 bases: TGTGCCAGCAGCCCAGGGAACACTGAAGCTTTCTTT.

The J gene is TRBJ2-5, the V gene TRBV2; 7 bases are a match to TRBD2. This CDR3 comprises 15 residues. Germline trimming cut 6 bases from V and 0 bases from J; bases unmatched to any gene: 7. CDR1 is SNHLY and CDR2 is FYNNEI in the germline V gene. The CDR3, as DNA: TGTGCCAGCAGGGGGGGGAAAGGGTACCAAGAGACCCAGTACTTC. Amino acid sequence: CASRGGKGYQETQYF.

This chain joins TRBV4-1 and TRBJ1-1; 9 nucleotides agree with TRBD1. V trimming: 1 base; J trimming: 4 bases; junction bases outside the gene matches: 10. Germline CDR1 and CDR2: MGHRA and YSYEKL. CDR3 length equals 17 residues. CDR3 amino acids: CASSQGSTGGGSTEAFF. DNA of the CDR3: TGCGCCAGCAGCCAAGGATCCACAGGGGGCGGGAGCACTGAAGCTTTCTTT.

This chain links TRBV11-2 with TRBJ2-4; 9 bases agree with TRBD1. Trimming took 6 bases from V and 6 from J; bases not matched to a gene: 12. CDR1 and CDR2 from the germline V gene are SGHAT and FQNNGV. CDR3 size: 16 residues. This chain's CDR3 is CASRLTTGGGGNIQYF. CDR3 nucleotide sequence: TGTGCCAGCAGGCTGACAACAGGGGGCGGAGGAAACATTCAGTACTTC.

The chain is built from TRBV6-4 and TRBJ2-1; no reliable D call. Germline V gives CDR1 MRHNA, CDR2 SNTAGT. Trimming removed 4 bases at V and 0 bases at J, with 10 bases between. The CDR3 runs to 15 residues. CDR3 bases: TGTGCCAGCAGTGTGGAGCATGGCTCCTACAATGAGCAGTTCTTC. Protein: CASSVEHGSYNEQFF.

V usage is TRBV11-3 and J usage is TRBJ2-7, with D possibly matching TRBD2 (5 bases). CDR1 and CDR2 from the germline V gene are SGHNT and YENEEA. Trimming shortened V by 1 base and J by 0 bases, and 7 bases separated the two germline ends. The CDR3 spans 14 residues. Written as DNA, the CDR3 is TGTGCCAGCAGCTTAGTGGGGAGCTCCTACGAGCAGTACTTC. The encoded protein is CASSLVGSSYEQYF.

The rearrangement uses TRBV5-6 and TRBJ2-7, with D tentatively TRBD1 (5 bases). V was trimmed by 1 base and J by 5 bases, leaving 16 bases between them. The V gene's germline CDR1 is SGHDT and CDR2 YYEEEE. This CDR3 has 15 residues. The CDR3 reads CASSLLQGRVDEQYF. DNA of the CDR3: TGTGCCAGCAGCTTGCTGCAGGGCAGGGTCGACGAGCAGTACTTC.

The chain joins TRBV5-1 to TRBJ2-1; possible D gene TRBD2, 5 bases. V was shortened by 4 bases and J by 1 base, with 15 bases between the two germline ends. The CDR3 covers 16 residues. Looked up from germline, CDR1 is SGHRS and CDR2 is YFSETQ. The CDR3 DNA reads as TGCGCCAGCAGCCCGGAAGGCGGGTCTTCCTACAATGAGCAGTTCTTC. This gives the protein CASSPEGGSSYNEQFF.

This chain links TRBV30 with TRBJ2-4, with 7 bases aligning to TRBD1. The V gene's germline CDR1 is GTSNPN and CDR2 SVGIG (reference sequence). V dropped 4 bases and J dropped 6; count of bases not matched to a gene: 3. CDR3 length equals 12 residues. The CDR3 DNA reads TGTGCCTGGAAGGCAGGGGGAAACATTCAGTACTTC. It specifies CAWKAGGNIQYF.

The CDR3: CASSPPSGILATNEKLFF. DNA of the CDR3: TGTGCCAGCTCACCACCGTCCGGTATACTTGCAACTAATGAAAAACTGTTTTTT. The chain links TRBV18 to TRBJ1-4; D ambiguous. Germline V CDR1 and CDR2: KGHSH, LQKENI. Deletions cut 0 bases from V and 0 bases from J, with 14 bases between. The CDR3 is 18 amino acids.

In DNA form, the CDR3 reads TGTGCCAGCAGCTCCCCCCGGGGGAATGAGCAGTTCTTC. Its translation: CASSSPRGNEQFF. The J gene is TRBJ2-1, the V gene TRBV13; D possibly corresponds to TRBD2 (6 bases). Germline lookup yields CDR1 PRHDT and CDR2 FYEKMQ (reference sequence). V dropped 4 bases and J dropped 7 bases, with 11 bases sitting between them. The CDR3 consists of 13 residues.

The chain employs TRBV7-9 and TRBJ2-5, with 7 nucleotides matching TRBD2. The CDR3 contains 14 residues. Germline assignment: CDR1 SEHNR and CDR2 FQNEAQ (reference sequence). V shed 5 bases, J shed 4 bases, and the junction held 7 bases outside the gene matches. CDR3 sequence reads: CASSPPRGVETQYF. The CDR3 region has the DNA TGTGCCAGCAGCCCGCCTCGGGGGGTAGAGACCCAGTACTTC. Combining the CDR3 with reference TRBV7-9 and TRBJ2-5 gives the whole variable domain DTGVSQNPRHKITKRGQNVTFRCDPISEHNRLYWYRQTLGQGPEFLTYFQNEAQLEKSRLLSDRFSAERPKGSFSTLEIQRTEQGDSAMYLCASSPPRGVETQYFGPGTRLLVL.

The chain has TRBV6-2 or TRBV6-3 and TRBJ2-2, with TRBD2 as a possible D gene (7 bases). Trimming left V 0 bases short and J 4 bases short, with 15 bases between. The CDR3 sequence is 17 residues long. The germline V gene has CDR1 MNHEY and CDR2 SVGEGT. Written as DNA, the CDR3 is TGTGCCAGCAGTTACTCCACCGGGGGGCTCAGCACCGGGGAGCTGTTTTTT. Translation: CASSYSTGGLSTGELFF.

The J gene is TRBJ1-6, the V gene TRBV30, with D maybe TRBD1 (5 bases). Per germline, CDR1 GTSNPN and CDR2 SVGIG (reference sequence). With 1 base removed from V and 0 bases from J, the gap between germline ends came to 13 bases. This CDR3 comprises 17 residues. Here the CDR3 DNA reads TGTGCCTGGAGTGGGGAGGCAGGGAGCTCCTATAATTCACCCCTCCACTTT. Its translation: CAWSGEAGSSYNSPLHF. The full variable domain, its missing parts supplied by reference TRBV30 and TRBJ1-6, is SQTIHQWPATLVQPVGSPLSLECTVEGTSNPNLYWYRQAAGRGLQLLFYSVGIGQISSEVPQNLSASRPQDRQFILSSKKLLLSDSGFYLCAWSGEAGSSYNSPLHFGNGTRLTVT.

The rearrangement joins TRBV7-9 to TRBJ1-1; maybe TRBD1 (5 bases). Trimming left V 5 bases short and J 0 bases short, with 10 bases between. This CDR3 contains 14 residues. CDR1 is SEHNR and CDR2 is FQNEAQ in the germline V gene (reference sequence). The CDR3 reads CASSLKTVNTEAFF. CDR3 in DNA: TGTGCCAGCAGCCTCAAGACAGTGAACACTGAAGCTTTCTTT.

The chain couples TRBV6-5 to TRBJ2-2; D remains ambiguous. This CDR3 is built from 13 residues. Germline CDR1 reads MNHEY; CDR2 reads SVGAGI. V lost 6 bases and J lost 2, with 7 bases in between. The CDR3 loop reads CASRFSNTGELFF. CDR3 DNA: TGTGCCAGCAGATTTTCAAACACCGGGGAGCTGTTTTTT.

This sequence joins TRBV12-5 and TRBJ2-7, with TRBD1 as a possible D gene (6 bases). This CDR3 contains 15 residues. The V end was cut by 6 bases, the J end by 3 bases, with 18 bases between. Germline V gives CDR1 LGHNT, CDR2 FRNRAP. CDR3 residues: CASGQFHLDSYEQYF. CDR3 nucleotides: TGTGCTAGTGGCCAATTTCATCTGGACAGCTACGAGCAGTACTTC.

The CDR3 DNA follows: TGCGCCAGCAGCCACCCGGGACAGGGAGAGACCCAGTACTTC. It is translated as CASSHPGQGETQYF. V gene TRBV5-1 combines with J gene TRBJ2-5, with 9 bases matching TRBD1. Germline CDR1 SGHRS, CDR2 YFSETQ. CDR3 size: 14 residues. After removal of 4 bases from V and 4 bases from J, the junction contained 5 bases not matched to a gene.

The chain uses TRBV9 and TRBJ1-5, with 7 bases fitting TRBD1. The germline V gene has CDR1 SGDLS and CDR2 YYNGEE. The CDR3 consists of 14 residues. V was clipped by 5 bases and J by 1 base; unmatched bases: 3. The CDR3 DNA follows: TGTGCCAGCAGTCGACAGGGAAGCAATCAGCCCCAGCATTTT. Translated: CASSRQGSNQPQHF.

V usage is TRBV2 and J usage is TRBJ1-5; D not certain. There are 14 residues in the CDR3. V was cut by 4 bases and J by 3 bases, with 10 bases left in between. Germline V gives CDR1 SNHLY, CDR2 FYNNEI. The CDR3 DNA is TGTGCCAGCAGTGTCGACATAAACAATCAGCCCCAGCATTTT. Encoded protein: CASSVDINNQPQHF. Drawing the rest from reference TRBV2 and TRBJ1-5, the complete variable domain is EPEVTQTPSHQVTQMGQEVILRCVPISNHLYFYWYRQILGQKVEFLVSFYNNEISEKSEIFDDQFSVERPDGSNFTLKIRSTKLEDSAMYFCASSVDINNQPQHFGDGTRLSIL.

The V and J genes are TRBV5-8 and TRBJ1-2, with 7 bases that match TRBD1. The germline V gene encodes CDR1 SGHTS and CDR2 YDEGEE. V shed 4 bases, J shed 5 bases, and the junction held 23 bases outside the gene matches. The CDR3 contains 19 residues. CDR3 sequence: CASSHRVFDRDQFRYGYTF. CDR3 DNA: TGTGCCAGCAGCCACCGGGTTTTTGACAGGGATCAGTTTCGATATGGCTACACCTTC.

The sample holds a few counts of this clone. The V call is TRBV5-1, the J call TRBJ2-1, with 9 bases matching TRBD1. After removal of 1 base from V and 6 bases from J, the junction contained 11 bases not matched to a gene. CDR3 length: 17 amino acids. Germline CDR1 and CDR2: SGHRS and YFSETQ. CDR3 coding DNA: TGCGCCAGCAGCTTGATTCTGACAGGGGGGGCCGCCAATGAGCAGTTCTTC. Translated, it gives CASSLILTGGAANEQFF.

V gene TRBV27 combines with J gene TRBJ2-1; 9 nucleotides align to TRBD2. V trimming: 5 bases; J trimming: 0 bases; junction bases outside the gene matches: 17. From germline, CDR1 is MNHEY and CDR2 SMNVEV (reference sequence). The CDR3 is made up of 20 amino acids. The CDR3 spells CASSPFTGDLAGNSYNEQFF. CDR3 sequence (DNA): TGTGCCAGCAGTCCCTTCACAGGGGATCTAGCGGGGAACTCCTACAATGAGCAGTTCTTC.

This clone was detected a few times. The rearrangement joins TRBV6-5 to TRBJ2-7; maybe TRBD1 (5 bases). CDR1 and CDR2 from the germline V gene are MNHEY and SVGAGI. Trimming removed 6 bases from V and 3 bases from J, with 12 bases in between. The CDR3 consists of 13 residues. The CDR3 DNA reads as TGTGCCAGCAGCCGCGGACAAGTCTACGAGCAGTACTTC. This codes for CASSRGQVYEQYF.

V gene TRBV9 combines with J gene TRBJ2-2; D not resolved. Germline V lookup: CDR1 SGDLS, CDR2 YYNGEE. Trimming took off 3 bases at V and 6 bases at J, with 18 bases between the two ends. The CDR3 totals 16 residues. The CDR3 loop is CASSATSMSGPGELFF. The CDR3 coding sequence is TGTGCCAGCAGCGCCACAAGTATGTCGGGTCCCGGGGAGCTGTTTTTT.

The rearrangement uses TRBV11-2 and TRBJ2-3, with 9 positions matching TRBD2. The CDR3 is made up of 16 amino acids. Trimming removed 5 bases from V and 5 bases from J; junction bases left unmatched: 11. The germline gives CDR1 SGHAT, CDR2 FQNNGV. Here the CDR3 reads CASSPQRREGGDTQYF. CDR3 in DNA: TGTGCCAGCAGCCCCCAGAGGCGGGAGGGCGGAGATACGCAGTATTTT.

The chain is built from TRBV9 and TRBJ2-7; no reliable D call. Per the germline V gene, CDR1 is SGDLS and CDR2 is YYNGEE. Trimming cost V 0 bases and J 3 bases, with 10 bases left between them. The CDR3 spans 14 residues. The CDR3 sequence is CASSVDGSGYEQYF. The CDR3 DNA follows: TGTGCCAGCAGCGTAGACGGGTCGGGCTACGAGCAGTACTTC.

CDR3 DNA sequence: TGTGCCAGCAAGGGACAAAAAGGAAAGCGGTCCTACAATGAGCAGTTCTTC. Translation gives CASKGQKGKRSYNEQFF. The chain links TRBV11-2 to TRBJ2-1, with D possibly being TRBD1 (6 bases). The CDR3 consists of 17 residues. Germline CDR1 reads SGHAT; CDR2 reads FQNNGV. V lost 7 bases and J 1 base, leaving 20 bases between the germline ends.